The 8 T cell receptor beta chains given below trace back to one sample, sequenced in a study of T-cell reconstitution after alpha-beta-depleted transplantation in children listed by TCRdb under 2016. The treatment or condition label here, explained by the study, means: allogeneic hematopoietic cell transplantation with graft depleted of TCRalphabeta T cells and CD19 B cells. The library came from PCR. The data were produced on an Illumina HiSeq 2500. To normalize quantification of the TCRbeta repertoire, the TCR libraries were built with molecular barcoding that relied on unique molecular identifiers. Clones were called with MiXCR by TCRdb after fastp trimmed the public reads at Q25, and only in-frame beta chains were retained. Each CDR3 protein appears once, grouped with its most common genes and DNA. Within this sample are about 870,000 distinct CDR3 sequences, with 15% to 20% of them counted one time only. The ten most abundant clones make up approximately 5% of the sample.

Sequencing was performed on PBMCs, mostly from graft donor cells, taken 360 days after TCRalphabeta/CD19-depleted stem cell transplant. The receptors were sampled from a male patient younger than 18 who had a stem cell transplant for acute lymphoblastic leukemia, so the T cells may come from the graft donor.

In this sample, this clonotype turned up many times. The J gene is TRBJ2-1, the V gene TRBV12-3 or TRBV12-4; 9 nucleotides match TRBD1. This CDR3 contains 14 residues. The ends lost 6 bases at V and 8 bases at J; junction bases unmatched: 8. CDR3: CASSLGQGFDEQFF. The CDR3, as DNA: TGTGCCAGCAGCCTGGGACAGGGATTCGATGAGCAGTTCTTC.

The V gene is TRBV7-9, the J gene TRBJ2-5; 9 positions match TRBD1. The germline CDR1 and CDR2 sequences are SEHNR and FQNEAQ (reference sequence). Trimming took 5 bases from V and 2 from J; bases not matched to a gene: 3. CDR3 size: 14 residues. The CDR3 region is CASSVGTGQETQYF. The CDR3 DNA follows: TGTGCCAGCAGCGTCGGGACAGGGCAAGAGACCCAGTACTTC.

The chain links TRBV20-1 to TRBJ2-3; D is uncertain. Germline V CDR1 and CDR2: DFQATT, SNEGSKA (reference sequence). The CDR3 is 13 residues long. V was clipped by 4 bases and J by 2 bases, with 10 bases between them. The CDR3: CSANLQTTDTQYF. DNA for the CDR3: TGCAGTGCTAACTTACAAACCACAGATACGCAGTATTTT.

On this clonotype itself: The missing conserved phenylalanine or tryptophan at the end of this CDR3 makes a read error likely. The chain recombines TRBV11-2 with TRBJ1-1, with 11 bases matching TRBD1. Trimming cost V 1 base and J 3 bases; bases outside gene matches: 7. The CDR3 loop spans 17 amino acids. Germline V gene lookup returns CDR1 SGHAT and CDR2 FQNNGV. The CDR3 coding sequence is TGTGCCAGCAGCTTAGTCCCGGACAGGGGGCGGGACACTGAAGCTTTCTAT. It yields the protein CASSLVPDRGRDTEAFY.

The J gene is TRBJ1-3, the V gene TRBV12-3 or TRBV12-4; 8 nucleotides line up with TRBD1. V lost 5 bases and J lost 3; bases outside the gene matches: 3. The CDR3 runs 14 residues. For the CDR3, the DNA is TGTGCCAGCAGTGGACAGGGTTATGGAAACACCATATATTTT. It yields the protein CASSGQGYGNTIYF.

This clonotype was counted many times. J is TRBJ2-7 and V is TRBV5-1, with 10 bases identical to TRBD2. In germline, CDR1 is SGHRS, CDR2 YFSETQ. CDR3 length equals 13 residues. The V and J ends lost 9 bases and 4 bases, in that order; junction bases with no gene match: 7. CDR3 residues: CATSGLAVYEQYF. CDR3 DNA sequence: TGCGCCACCTCAGGACTAGCGGTTTACGAGCAGTACTTC.

This clonotype has at least ten counts. V usage is TRBV5-1 and J usage is TRBJ2-3; unclear D gene. V was shortened by 2 bases and J by 1 base, with 14 bases between the two germline ends. Germline assignment: CDR1 SGHRS and CDR2 YFSETQ. This CDR3 contains 16 residues. The CDR3 is CASSFSNSRRTDTQYF. DNA for the CDR3: TGCGCCAGCAGCTTTAGTAACAGCCGCCGCACAGATACGCAGTATTTT.

A few counts support this clonotype. The chain links TRBV7-8 to TRBJ2-3; no firm D call. This CDR3 comprises 12 residues. The V gene lost 0 bases and the J gene lost 7 bases, with 5 bases spanning the gap. Germline assignment: CDR1 SGHVS and CDR2 FQNEAQ. The CDR3 DNA sequence: TGTGCCAGCAGCTTAGCCACTTATACGCAGTATTTT. Translating gives CASSLATYTQYF.